This TCR beta chain was documented in a study of blood T cell repertoires in COVID-19. Overall study context: Whether acute or convalescent, the COVID-19 samples came from the United States, Italy and Spain. The analysed material was cDNA or gDNA that came from T cells, B-cell-depleted T cells, or PBMCs.

In the source study's methods: The authors estimated nucleated cell counts from reference gene primer amplification. Clones were sequenced by immunoSEQ multiplex PCR, and TCRdb holds only the in-frame ones, with some missing. The DNA gave D and trimming, while V, J and clone size come from that table. The sample gives tens of thousands of clones, around 84% of which show up once; roughly 3% is in the top ten. With 0 bases removed from V and 9 bases from J, the gap between germline ends came to 8 bases. The CDR3 totals 13 residues. Germline V gene lookup returns CDR1 LGHNA and CDR2 YSLEER. This clone is judged medium-sized.

This TCR was recovered from a man in his fifties with active COVID-19. Specimen: peripheral blood. The chain combines TRBV4-3 with TRBJ2-2, with unresolved D. CDR3 residues: CASSQELSRELFF. The CDR3 region has the DNA TGCGCCAGCAGCCAAGAATTATCCCGGGAGCTGTTTTTT.